This T cell receptor beta chain appears in the sequencing data of a study of shared T cell receptors in the human thymus. Sequencing was performed with immunoSEQ multiplex PCR; in TCRdb, only in-frame clones are kept and a portion is missing. Here the sample spans some 660,000 clones, around 87% being singletons. In germline, CDR1 is SGDLS, CDR2 YYNGEE. The CDR3 is 18 residues long. V was clipped by 3 bases and J by 1 base, with 22 bases between them. This sample also belongs to another study, concerning human thymus T cells. That report adds: Donors were healthy Finnish infants having corrective surgery for congenital heart defects. Resections removed during corrective heart surgery provided the thymus tissue used. Both thymic and peripheral blood repertoires showed apparently biased V and J usage. The related literature has documented a marked overlap of thymic repertoires among unrelated individuals.

The clonotype was recovered from a boy younger than two with a congenital heart defect. The source material was thymocytes. J is TRBJ2-5 and V is TRBV9; D gene ambiguous. CDR3: CASSAEGVGTSAQETQYF. DNA for the CDR3: TGTGCCAGCAGCGCCGAAGGAGTCGGAACCTCCGCCCAAGAGACCCAGTACTTC.